This TCR beta chain was identified during a study of T-cell memory formation after mild COVID-19. Regarding the study as a whole: Cross-reactive memory apparently joined, as some responding clones appeared in pre-infection memory. Later expanders leaned CD4+, whereas day 15 to 85 contracting clones were balanced CD4/CD8. The main location of contracting CD4+ clones was CM and EM, and that of contracting CD8+ clones was EMRA.

MiXCR was run by TCRdb on the 5' RACE reads, yielding one entry per CDR3 protein. This sample yields approximately 150,000 distinct CDR3 sequences, of which about 5.7% are seen a single time; 2% to 2.5% belongs to the top ten. CDR3 size: 16 residues. V lost 0 bases, J lost 7 bases, and 10 bases stayed unmatched. Germline V gives CDR1 SGHRS, CDR2 YFSETQ. About this clonotype: Its antigen is still unknown.

The sequence derives from an adult woman who had mild COVID-19 (a few samples of this study predate the infection). Cell type and time point are not known. Sequenced material: PBMCs or a T cell subset sorted from them (not recorded which). The chain employs TRBV5-1 and TRBJ2-5; 9 nucleotides line up with TRBD2. The CDR3 sequence is CASSLVEAGGSVTQYF. In DNA form, the CDR3 reads TGCGCCAGCAGCTTGGTGGAAGCGGGGGGCTCGGTGACCCAGTACTTC.